The subject of this entry is one T cell receptor beta chain. Its antigen is unknown. These data originate in a study of regulatory T cells in long-lasting Graves disease. Study-level findings and limits: Accuracy might have suffered from few samples. Whereas roughly 1,000 public clonotypes were shared by new patients, persistent patients shared more, at 2,500 to 3,000. Study was limited to peripheral blood, excluding thyroid tissue.

This sample's time point: newly diagnosed GD, antithyroid drugs for less than 3 months. RNA isolated from PBMCs was used to make the TCR library. Patients all came to the study from an endocrinology department in Xi'an, China. The CDR3 is 17 residues long. V dropped 2 bases and J dropped 8; count of bases not matched to a gene: 9. The V gene's germline CDR1 is MNHEY and CDR2 SVGEGT. Libraries of TCR beta came from iRepertoire HTBI primers plus Arm-PCR of CDR3 regions. Via MiXCR, TCRdb re-called the multiplex PCR reads, giving one row per CDR3 protein. The repertoire includes around 400,000 distinct CDR3 sequences, about 16% of them detected once, and 22% sits in the top ten.

Sequenced here: peripheral blood mononuclear cells (PBMCs), sampled at new diagnosis, from a patient treated with antithyroid drugs. This rearrangement joins TRBV6-2 or TRBV6-3 to TRBJ2-1, with TRBD2 matching 13 bases. The TCR sequence derives from a female donor with Graves disease. As DNA, the CDR3 is TGTGCCAGCAGTTACCCCTCGGGACTAGCGGGACGGGATGAGCAGTTCTTC. Amino acid sequence: CASSYPSGLAGRDEQFF.